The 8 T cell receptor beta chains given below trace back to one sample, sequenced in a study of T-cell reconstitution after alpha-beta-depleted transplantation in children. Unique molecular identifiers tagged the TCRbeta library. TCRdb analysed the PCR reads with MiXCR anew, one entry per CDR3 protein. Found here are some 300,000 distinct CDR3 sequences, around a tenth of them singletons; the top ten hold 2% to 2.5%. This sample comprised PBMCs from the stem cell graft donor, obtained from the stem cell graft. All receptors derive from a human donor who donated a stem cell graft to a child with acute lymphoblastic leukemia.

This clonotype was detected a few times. DNA of the CDR3: TGCAGCGTTCGGGTAAATGAGCAGTTCTTC. As protein: CSVRVNEQFF. The V call is TRBV29-1, the J call TRBJ2-1, with D unresolved. V dropped 5 bases and J dropped 7 bases, with 6 bases sitting between them. The CDR3 covers 10 residues. Germline V gene lookup returns CDR1 SQVTM and CDR2 ANQGSEA.

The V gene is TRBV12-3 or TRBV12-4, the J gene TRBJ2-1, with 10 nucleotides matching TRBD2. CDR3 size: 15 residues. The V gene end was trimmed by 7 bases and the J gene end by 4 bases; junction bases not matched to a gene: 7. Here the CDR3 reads CASTNLAGAYNEQFF. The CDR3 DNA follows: TGTGCCAGCACCAACCTAGCGGGGGCATACAATGAGCAGTTCTTC.

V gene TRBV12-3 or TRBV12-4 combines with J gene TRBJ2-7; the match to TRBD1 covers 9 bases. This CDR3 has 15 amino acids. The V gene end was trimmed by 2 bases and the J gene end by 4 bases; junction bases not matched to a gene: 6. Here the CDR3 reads CASSLRGGTGYEQYF. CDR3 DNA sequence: TGTGCCAGCAGTTTACGGGGAGGGACAGGGTACGAGCAGTACTTC.

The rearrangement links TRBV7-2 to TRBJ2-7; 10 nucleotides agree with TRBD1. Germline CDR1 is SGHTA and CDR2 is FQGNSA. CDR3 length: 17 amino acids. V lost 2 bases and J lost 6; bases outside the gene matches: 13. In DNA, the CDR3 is TGTGCCAGCAGCTTAATGTCTACCGGGACAGGGGCCGGCGAGCAGTACTTC. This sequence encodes CASSLMSTGTGAGEQYF.

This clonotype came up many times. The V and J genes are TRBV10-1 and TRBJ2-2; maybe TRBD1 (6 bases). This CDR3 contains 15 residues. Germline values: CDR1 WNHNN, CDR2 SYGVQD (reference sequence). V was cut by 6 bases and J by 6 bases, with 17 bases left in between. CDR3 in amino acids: CASRPAEQGPGELFF. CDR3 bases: TGCGCCAGCAGACCGGCCGAACAGGGCCCCGGGGAGCTGTTTTTT.

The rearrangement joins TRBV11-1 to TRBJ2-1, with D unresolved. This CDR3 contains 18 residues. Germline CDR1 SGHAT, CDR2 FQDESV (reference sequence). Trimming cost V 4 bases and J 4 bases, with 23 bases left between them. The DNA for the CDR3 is TGTGCCAGCAGCTCAGACGGGCCTAGGCCGATCAATTACAATGAGCAGTTCTTC. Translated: CASSSDGPRPINYNEQFF.

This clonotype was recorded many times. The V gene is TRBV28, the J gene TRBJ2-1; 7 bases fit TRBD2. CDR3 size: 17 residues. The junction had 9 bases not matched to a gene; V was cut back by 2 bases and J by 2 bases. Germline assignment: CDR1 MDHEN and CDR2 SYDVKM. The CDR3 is CASSLAKSGVAYNEQFF. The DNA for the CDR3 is TGTGCCAGCAGTTTAGCTAAAAGCGGGGTAGCCTACAATGAGCAGTTCTTC.

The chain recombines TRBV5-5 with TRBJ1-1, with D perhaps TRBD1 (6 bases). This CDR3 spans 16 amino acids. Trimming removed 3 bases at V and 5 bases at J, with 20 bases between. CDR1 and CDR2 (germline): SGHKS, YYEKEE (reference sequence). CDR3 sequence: CASSSRTGTKETEAFF. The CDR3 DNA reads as TGTGCCAGCAGCTCGAGAACAGGGACGAAGGAGACTGAAGCTTTCTTT.